Presented here are 4 T cell receptor beta chains from one specimen sequenced in a study of blood T cell repertoires in COVID-19. TCRdb's copy holds only in-frame clones and misses some; the assay was immunoSEQ multiplex PCR. Found here are around 150,000 clones, roughly 80% of them singletons; the top ten hold approximately 9%. The sample taken for sequencing was peripheral blood. Receptors originate from a woman in her fifties or sixties with active or convalescent COVID-19.

The V call is TRBV12-3 or TRBV12-4, the J call TRBJ1-2; tentatively, D is TRBD1 (5 bases). Trimming removed 4 bases at V and 6 bases at J, with 12 bases between. CDR3 length: 13 residues. The CDR3, as DNA: TGTGCCAGCAGTTCGCAGGGTTGGAATGGCTACACCTTC. Amino acids: CASSSQGWNGYTF.

The CDR3 region is CASSPGQGRYGYTF. CDR3 bases: TGTGCCAGCAGCCCCGGACAGGGGAGATATGGCTACACCTTC. This chain links TRBV6-5 with TRBJ1-2; 9 bases line up with TRBD1. The V gene end was trimmed by 6 bases and the J gene end by 5 bases; junction bases not matched to a gene: 7. The CDR3 is 14 residues long. Germline V gene lookup returns CDR1 MNHEY and CDR2 SVGAGI.

This clone was seen a few times. This chain connects TRBV7-9 to TRBJ2-1; 8 bases are a match to TRBD2. Germline V gives CDR1 SEHNR, CDR2 FQNEAQ (reference sequence). The CDR3 runs 16 residues. The V segment lost 1 base and the J segment 3 bases; nucleotides outside the gene matches: 5. CDR3 in amino acids: CASSLGRGVRYNEQFF. CDR3 in DNA: TGTGCCAGCAGCTTAGGGCGGGGGGTCCGCTACAATGAGCAGTTCTTC.

CDR3 loop: CASSVSMNTEAFF. The CDR3, as DNA: TGTGCCAGCAGTGTTTCCATGAACACTGAAGCTTTCTTT. The V call is TRBV6-4, the J call TRBJ1-1; D is ambiguous. CDR3 length: 13 residues. CDR1 and CDR2 from the germline V gene are MRHNA and SNTAGT. V lost 4 bases to trimming and J lost 0 bases, with 6 bases between them.